This TCR beta chain was sequenced in a study of shared clonotypes between healthy human individuals. The overall study: CD8 memory received one plate per donor, CD8 naive two, CD4 memory three and CD4 naive three.

V dropped 4 bases and J dropped 2; count of bases not matched to a gene: 10. Germline CDR1 is SGHRS and CDR2 is YFSETQ. This CDR3 has 16 amino acids. Comments on this clone: The antigen remains unidentified.

As defined, naive CD8 cells were CD45RO-negative and positively selected for CCR7, with terminally differentiated effector memory CD45RA+ cells excluded. Findings and caveats of the study: Lower generation probabilities were found for non-shared clonotypes than for those shared by all four donors.

TCRdb's copy holds only in-frame clones and misses some; the assay was immunoSEQ multiplex PCR. The sample comprises about 580,000 clones, roughly 98% of which are singletons, and 0.3% rests with the top ten. The specimen sequenced was naive CD8+ T cells sorted from blood. This chain joins TRBV5-1 and TRBJ2-5; 8 positions agree with TRBD2. This TCR was sampled from a man aged 25-40 years in good health. The DNA for the CDR3 is TGCGCCAGCAGCCTCCCCTTTAGCGGGACACAAGAGACCCAGTACTTC. The encoded protein is CASSLPFSGTQETQYF. Full variable domain (rest looked up from reference TRBV5-1 and TRBJ2-5): KAGVTQTPRYLIKTRGQQVTLSCSPISGHRSVSWYQQTPGQGLQFLFEYFSETQRNKGNFPGRFSGRQFSNSRSEMNVSTLELGDSALYLCASSLPFSGTQETQYFGPGTRLLVL.